This is a list of T cell receptor beta chains from one sample in a study of T cell changes during pregnancy in multiple sclerosis. Generated by immunoSEQ multiplex PCR, the TCRdb table keeps only in-frame clones and is missing some. This sample has some 30,000 clones, with about nine tenths found just once. Sequencing used CD8+ T cells from peripheral blood mononuclear cells, obtained in the second trimester of pregnancy. These receptors originate from a female donor with multiple sclerosis, enrolled in a pregnancy study. Each CDR3 is given without its conserved first and last residue. Fields, in order: V gene, J gene, CDR3 protein.

V: TRBV6-6
J: TRBJ2-1
CDR3: ASSPRRTPYNEQF

V: TRBV11-2
J: TRBJ2-5
CDR3: ASSLVVQETQY

V: TRBV4-1
J: TRBJ2-1
CDR3: ASSQDGDNEQF

V: TRBV5-1
J: TRBJ2-2
CDR3: ASSLVGTGFLTGELF

V: TRBV12-5
J: TRBJ2-4
CDR3: ASGGDRNIQY

V: TRBV11-3
J: TRBJ2-1
CDR3: ASSLVRNQDEQF

V: TRBV7-9
J: TRBJ2-3
CDR3: ASSLTTGGEADTQY

V: TRBV7-6
J: TRBJ1-4
CDR3: ASSLDSYEKLF

V: TRBV30
J: TRBJ2-7
CDR3: ASSDYRTPSVEQY

V: TRBV7-6
J: TRBJ2-1
CDR3: ASSPMPRTVLLNEQF

V: TRBV7-6
J: TRBJ2-3
CDR3: ASSLASTSGLADTQY

V: TRBV28
J: TRBJ1-5
CDR3: ASSLPADAEGGYQPQH

V: TRBV9
J: NA
CDR3: ASSPPDRADHEQY

V: TRBV7-7
J: TRBJ2-5
CDR3: ASSLLAGVGETQY

V: TRBV30
J: TRBJ1-4
CDR3: AWSVLGQGFRTNEKLF

V: TRBV28
J: TRBJ2-5
CDR3: ASSTWTSGSLETQY

V: TRBV18
J: TRBJ2-6
CDR3: ASSPPSGAGANVLT

V: TRBV6-1
J: TRBJ2-1
CDR3: ASSDDSNEQF

V: TRBV19
J: TRBJ1-1
CDR3: ASSIWQGRTEAF

V: TRBV7-9
J: TRBJ1-4
CDR3: ASSLAQEGREKLF

V: TRBV29-1
J: TRBJ1-1
CDR3: SVALVARGPV

V: TRBV29-1
J: TRBJ1-2
CDR3: SPTGET

V: TRBV19
J: TRBJ2-1
CDR3: ASSNGETEQF

V: TRBV7-2
J: TRBJ1-1
CDR3: ASSSTGFVADTEAF